The 2 T cell receptor beta chains listed next were all sequenced from one sample in a study of molecular identifiers for immune sequencing clone quantification. TCRdb called the PCR reads again in MiXCR, with one record for every CDR3 protein. This table has 40,000 to 45,000 distinct CDR3 sequences, approximately 21% appearing once. Sequencing was carried out using naive CD8+ T cells from blood, with Jurkat cell RNA spiked in. The subset was: FACS-sorted CD8+CD4-CCR7+CD45RA+ naive T cells. The origin of the receptors is a human donor in good health. Some libraries in this study had Jurkat cell RNA spiked in.

The sample holds many counts of this clonotype. The V gene is TRBV13, the J gene TRBJ2-7, with 7 bases fitting TRBD2. The CDR3 is 14 residues long. Germline V CDR1 and CDR2: PRHDT, FYEKMQ (reference sequence). With V trimmed by 6 bases and J by 4 bases, 9 bases remained unmatched. The CDR3 loop is CASRPGTNLYEQYF. The CDR3 DNA follows: TGTGCCAGCAGACCCGGGACTAACCTTTACGAGCAGTACTTC. The variable domain in full, completed from reference TRBV13 and TRBJ2-7, reads AAGVIQSPRHLIKEKRETATLKCYPIPRHDTVYWYQQGPGQDPQFLISFYEKMQSDKGSIPDRFSAQQFSDYHSELNMSSLELGDSALYFCASRPGTNLYEQYFGPGTRLTVT.

This clonotype was recorded at least ten times. The chain carries TRBV3-1 and TRBJ1-1; D is unresolved. The germline CDR1 and CDR2 sequences are LGHDT and YNNKEL (reference sequence). The length of the CDR3 is 14 residues. Trimming took 0 bases from V and 1 from J, leaving 6 bases between them. The CDR3, as DNA: TGTGCCAGCAGCCAAGATTTAGGGAACACTGAAGCTTTCTTT. Protein: CASSQDLGNTEAFF.